This T cell receptor beta chain came from a study of cytomegalovirus exposure and HLA in healthy donors. This clone occurred many times. What it recognizes is unknown. PCR used 60 Vbeta primers and 13 Jbeta primers. Sequenced by immunoSEQ multiplex PCR; TCRdb stores in-frame clones only, minus some. The table records over 100,000 clones, approximately 80% of them present only once. The CDR3 has 13 residues. With 8 bases removed from V and 1 base from J, the gap between germline ends came to 11 bases. Germline V lookup: CDR1 MNHNS, CDR2 SASEGT. Study conclusions and caveats: In a later analysis, CMV-associated beta chains were mostly HLA-associated, it appeared.

This sequence was found in a woman aged 18-29 years in good health and CMV-seropositive. The sequencing input was PBMCs. The rearrangement links TRBV6-1 to TRBJ2-5, with a possible D match to TRBD1 (6 bases). Here the CDR3 reads CASARGLQETQYF. The CDR3 region has the DNA TGTGCCAGCGCCAGGGGTCTCCAAGAGACCCAGTACTTC.